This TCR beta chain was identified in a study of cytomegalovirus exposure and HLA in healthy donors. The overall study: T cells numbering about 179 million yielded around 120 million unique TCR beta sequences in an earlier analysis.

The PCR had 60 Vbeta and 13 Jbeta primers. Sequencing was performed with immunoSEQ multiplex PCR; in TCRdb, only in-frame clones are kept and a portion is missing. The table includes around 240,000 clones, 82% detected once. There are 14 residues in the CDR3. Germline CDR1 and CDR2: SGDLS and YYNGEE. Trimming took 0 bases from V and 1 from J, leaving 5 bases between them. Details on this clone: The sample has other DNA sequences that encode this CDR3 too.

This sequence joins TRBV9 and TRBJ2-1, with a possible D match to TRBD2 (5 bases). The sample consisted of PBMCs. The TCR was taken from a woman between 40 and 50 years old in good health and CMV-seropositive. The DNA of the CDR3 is TGTGCCAGCAGCGTAGCGGGATCCTACAATGAGCAGTTCTTC. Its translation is CASSVAGSYNEQFF.